This TCR beta chain was identified during a study of cytomegalovirus exposure and HLA in healthy donors. Overall study context: The 100 to 150 validation repertoires and the approximately 670 first-cohort repertoires shared a platform, a later analysis reported. Study-wide results and limits: The authors listed around 150 TCR beta chains as cytomegalovirus-associated.

Sequencing was performed with immunoSEQ multiplex PCR; in TCRdb, only in-frame clones are kept and a portion is missing. Among 120,000 or so clones listed, about 96% were seen once. A note on this clone: Its matching antigen is unknown.

With 8 bases removed from V and 10 bases from J, the gap between germline ends came to 15 bases. CDR1 LNHDA and CDR2 SQIVND come from the germline V gene (reference sequence). CDR3 length: 12 amino acids. Separate from the roughly 670-subject first cohort, the roughly 120-subject validation cohort was the one that the donors belonged to. The sequence came from a young man in good health and CMV-seronegative. The sequencing sample was made of PBMCs. This chain uses TRBV19 with TRBJ2-1; D perhaps matches TRBD1 (6 bases). The CDR3 sequence: CASQPRTAEQFF. In DNA, the CDR3 is TGTGCCAGTCAACCCCGGACAGCCGAGCAGTTCTTC.